Listed below are T cell receptor beta chains from one sample, sequenced in a study of blood T cell repertoires in COVID-19. Some clones are missing from TCRdb's copy, which holds only in-frame ones; the method was immunoSEQ multiplex PCR. The sample lists about 410,000 clones, over 85% occurring once. The sample was PBMCs or T cells enriched from blood (not recorded which). These receptors were obtained from a woman aged 25 to 39 who had recovered from COVID-19. The CDR3 runs from the conserved cysteine through the conserved F or W. The order of the fields is J gene, V gene, D gene, clone size, CDR3 DNA, CDR3 protein. D genes are given only for firm matches. Part of the rows lack a size; the others show once, few, many or a class for expanded clones.

TRBJ2-7	TRBV15	.	.	TGTGCCACCAGCAGAGGTGGGGGGGGCAACGAGCAGTACTTC	CATSRGGGGNEQYF
TRBJ1-1	TRBV7-9	.	few	TGTGCCAGCAGCTTAATCAGGGGCCAGAACACTGAAGCTTTCTTT	CASSLIRGQNTEAFF
TRBJ2-7	TRBV18	.	.	TGTGCCAGCTCACCGACATCAACAGTCGTCTACGAGCAGTACTTC	CASSPTSTVVYEQYF
TRBJ2-3	TRBV6-2/TRBV6-3	TRBD2	.	TGTGCCAGCAGCCCCGGGAGGGGCGCAGATACGCAGTATTTT	CASSPGRGADTQYF
TRBJ1-1	TRBV19	.	.	TGTGCCAGTAGTATAACCGGGAGCGCTGAAGCTTTCTTT	CASSITGSAEAFF
TRBJ1-1	TRBV5-1	TRBD1	.	TGCGCCAGCAGCTTGGATCCAGGGGGCTTCACTGAAGCTTTCTTT	CASSLDPGGFTEAFF
TRBJ1-2	TRBV6-5	TRBD1	once	TGTGCCAGCAGTTACTCCCAGGGGGCGGGTGGCTACACCTTC	CASSYSQGAGGYTF
TRBJ2-7	TRBV11-3	.	.	TGTGCCAGCAGCCACGGGACAATCTCCTACGAGCAGTACTTC	CASSHGTISYEQYF
TRBJ2-7	TRBV14	TRBD1	.	TGTGCCAGCAGCCAAGTGCCCGGGACAGGGAGCCTTTACCACTACGAGCAGTACTTC	CASSQVPGTGSLYHYEQYF
TRBJ1-2	TRBV18	TRBD1	.	TGTGCCAGCTCACCGGGACAGGGGTTTTGGCCTTATGGCTACACCTTC	CASSPGQGFWPYGYTF
TRBJ1-1	TRBV5-1	.	.	TGCGCCAGCAGCGGGCAGACAGTATCAAGGGCTGAAGCTTTCTTT	CASSGQTVSRAEAFF
TRBJ2-1	TRBV7-7	TRBD2	.	TGTGCTAGCAGCTTAGAGAGCGGGGGGTTCGGCGAGCAGTTCTTC	CASSLESGGFGEQFF
TRBJ2-1	TRBV10-2	.	.	TGCGCCAGCAGGCGCGATATGACGGGTGAGCAGTTCTTC	CASRRDMTGEQFF
TRBJ2-1	TRBV13	TRBD2	.	TGTGCCAGCAGCCCCCGGACTAGCGGGAAAATAAATGAGCAGTTCTTC	CASSPRTSGKINEQFF
TRBJ2-7	TRBV19	.	.	TGTGCCAGTAGTATAGTACTCTCCTACGAGCAGTACTTC	CASSIVLSYEQYF
TRBJ2-3	TRBV11-2	.	.	TGTGCCAGCAGCCGGGGCCAGACTAGACTCACAGATACGCAGTATTTT	CASSRGQTRLTDTQYF
TRBJ2-3	TRBV2	.	.	TGTGCCAGCACCGGACTCAAGAGATACACAGATACGCAGTATTTT	CASTGLKRYTDTQYF
TRBJ2-7	TRBV24-1	.	.	TGTGCCACCAGTGATTTGGAAGGTTCGTGGAGGGTGCCCTACGAGCAGTACTTC	CATSDLEGSWRVPYEQYF
TRBJ2-1	TRBV11-2	.	.	TGTGCCCGAGAGTTAACGGGAGTGGGAAATGAGCAGTTCTTC	CARELTGVGNEQFF
TRBJ2-2	TRBV4-1	TRBD2	.	TGCGCAACCGGACTAGCGGGGGGGCCAGGCACCGGGGAGCTGTTTTTT	CATGLAGGPGTGELFF
TRBJ2-5	TRBV12-5	TRBD1	few	TGTGCTAGTGGGTTCGGGACAGGGGAGGAAGAGACCCAGTACTTC	CASGFGTGEEETQYF
TRBJ2-7	TRBV18	.	.	TGTGCCAGCTCACCACCGACTACTGGCTACGAGCAGTACTTC	CASSPPTTGYEQYF
TRBJ2-5	TRBV5-1	TRBD2	once	TGCGCCAGCAGCCCCCGTGTGCTAGCGGGAGGGTTGGAGACCCAGTACTTC	CASSPRVLAGGLETQYF
TRBJ2-2	TRBV7-8	.	.	TGTGCCAGCACGACAGGGAACACCGGGGAGCTGTTTTTT	CASTTGNTGELFF
TRBJ2-7	TRBV3-1/TRBV3-2	.	few	TGTGCCAGCAGCCAAGGAGTTACTTACTACGAGCAGTACTTC	CASSQGVTYYEQYF
TRBJ1-2	TRBV15	.	.	TGTGCCACCAGCAGAGATAAAGCGGGTCCCTATGGCTACACCTTC	CATSRDKAGPYGYTF
TRBJ1-2	TRBV4-1	TRBD1	.	TGCGCCAGCAGCCAATTCTCGGCGGCCCAACAGGGGGACAGTACGGGCTACACCTTC	CASSQFSAAQQGDSTGYTF
TRBJ2-7	TRBV6-6	.	few	TGTGCCAGCTCCCTTAAACGGGGCGAGCAGTACTTC	CASSLKRGEQYF
TRBJ1-5	TRBV21-1	.	.	TGTGCCAGCAACGATGGACAGGGCTTCAATCAGCCCCAGCATTTT	CASNDGQGFNQPQHF
TRBJ2-3	TRBV5-4	TRBD1	.	TGTGCCAGCAGCTTACCCGGGACAGGCCAGACCTATACGCAGTATTTT	CASSLPGTGQTYTQYF
TRBJ1-5	TRBV5-6	.	.	TGTGCCAGCAGCTTCGGTGGTCGAAGCAATCAGCCCCAGCATTTT	CASSFGGRSNQPQHF
TRBJ2-5	TRBV6-5	.	.	TGTGCCAGCAGTTACGGCGGCGCCCCCCAAGAGACCCAGTACTTC	CASSYGGAPQETQYF
TRBJ2-1	TRBV10-3	.	.	TGTGCCATCAGCGAGTCGATAGGGACAGAGCAGTTCTTC	CAISESIGTEQFF
TRBJ1-1	TRBV14	TRBD1	few	TGTGCCAGCAGCCCCACGACAGGGAGCACTGAAGCTTTCTTT	CASSPTTGSTEAFF
TRBJ1-2	TRBV27	.	.	TGTGCCAGCAGTTTTGGGCAGGGAGGAGGCTACACCTTC	CASSFGQGGGYTF
TRBJ1-6	TRBV11-2	.	.	TGTGCCAGCAGCTTATCATCTAACGCACCCCTCCACTTT	CASSLSSNAPLHF
TRBJ1-1	TRBV28	.	.	TGTGCCAGCAGTTTGCACAGGGCGGACACTGAAGCTTTCTTT	CASSLHRADTEAFF
TRBJ1-2	TRBV9	TRBD1	.	TGTGCCAGCAGCGTAGGCCCCACAGGGGGCAGTAACTATGGCTACACCTTC	CASSVGPTGGSNYGYTF
TRBJ1-1	TRBV6-5	TRBD1	.	TGTGCCAGCAGTAGGACAGGGGACACTGAAGCTTTCTTT	CASSRTGDTEAFF
TRBJ1-2	TRBV5-1	.	.	TGCGCCAGCAGCCCGGACGGACTTGCGTCTCATGGCTACACCTTC	CASSPDGLASHGYTF
TRBJ2-5	TRBV18	TRBD2	few	TGTGCCAGCTCACCACTTAGCGGGGGGACGGAGACCCAGTACTTC	CASSPLSGGTETQYF
TRBJ1-1	TRBV2	.	.	TGTGCCAGCCAACAGGCGTTGAACACTGAAGCTTTCTTT	CASQQALNTEAFF
TRBJ2-2	TRBV27	.	.	TGTGCCAGCAGTTTGCCGGGACTGTCGGGGGAGCTGTTTTTT	CASSLPGLSGELFF
TRBJ1-5	TRBV7-2	.	.	TGTGCCAGCAGCTCCTCCTCGTATCAGCCCCAGCATTTT	CASSSSSYQPQHF
TRBJ1-1	TRBV10-3	.	.	TGTGCCACCGACAATGGAAGATGGAACACTGAAGCTTTCTTT	CATDNGRWNTEAFF
TRBJ1-5	TRBV28	.	.	TGTGCCAGCAGTTGGGGCCGTCAGCCCCAGCATTTT	CASSWGRQPQHF
TRBJ1-6	TRBV19	.	.	TGTGCCAGTAGGGGGCCGGGAGTCTCCTATAATTCACCCCTCCACTTT	CASRGPGVSYNSPLHF
TRBJ2-7	TRBV5-4	.	.	TGTGCCAGCAGCTTGGAGCCAGCGGACTACGAGCAGTACTTC	CASSLEPADYEQYF
TRBJ1-3	TRBV3-1/TRBV3-2	TRBD1	.	TGTGCCAGCAGCCTAAAACAGGGGGCGCCTGGAAACACCATATATTTT	CASSLKQGAPGNTIYF
TRBJ1-6	TRBV5-1	TRBD1	.	TGCGCCAGCAGCGAGGGGGCGGATTCACCCCTCCACTTT	CASSEGADSPLHF
TRBJ1-2	TRBV5-6	TRBD1	once	TGTGCCAGCAGCGGGACAGGCTCCTCCGCTGGCTACACCTTC	CASSGTGSSAGYTF
TRBJ2-7	TRBV27	TRBD1	.	TGTGCCAGCAGCCAGGGGGCCGGCTACGAGCAGTACTTC	CASSQGAGYEQYF
TRBJ2-3	TRBV7-9	TRBD2	.	TGTGCCAGCAGCCATATAGCGGGAGTGACAGATACGCAGTATTTT	CASSHIAGVTDTQYF
TRBJ2-3	TRBV29-1	.	.	TGCAGCGTTGACCACACAGATACGCAGTATTTT	CSVDHTDTQYF
TRBJ2-3	TRBV4-1	.	.	TGCGCCAGCAGCCGTGGAGTCACAGATACGCAGTATTTT	CASSRGVTDTQYF
TRBJ2-1	TRBV19	.	.	TGTGCCAGTAGTATAGGGCGGACTACTTACAATGAGCAGTTCTTC	CASSIGRTTYNEQFF